The T cell receptor (beta chain) under discussion was sequenced for a study of T cell responses to AZD1222 COVID-19 vaccine. Findings and limits, study-wide: Spike-specific TCR repertoires showed rising breadth and depth after two AZD1222 doses.

A remark on this clone: Its antigen is unknown.

This table comes from immunoSEQ multiplex PCR, and its TCRdb copy is limited to in-frame clones, with some not included. This table holds about 120,000 clones, less than 90% found once. In germline, CDR1 is GTSNPN, CDR2 SVGIG (reference sequence). The CDR3 loop spans 11 amino acids. V lost 5 bases to trimming and J lost 9 bases, with 11 bases between them. This sequence was found in an adult in good health. The specimen comprised peripheral blood, sampled on day 0 of AZD1222 vaccination. This sequence joins TRBV30 and TRBJ2-4; a weak D match, TRBD2 (5 bases). The CDR3 nucleotides read TGTGCCTGGCGGGCGAGCGGCATTCAGTACTTC. Protein: CAWRASGIQYF.